These 21 T cell receptor beta chains share one sample of origin, sequenced in a study of cytomegalovirus exposure and HLA in healthy donors. Primers for the PCR totalled 60 Vbeta and 13 Jbeta. The protocol was immunoSEQ multiplex PCR, while the TCRdb copy is restricted to in-frame clones and leaves out a portion. The repertoire holds some 170,000 clones, with almost 80% as singletons. The material sequenced was PBMCs. These receptors originate from a man aged 35 to 55 in good health and CMV-seropositive.

The V and J genes are TRBV4-2 and TRBJ2-7, with 10 bases lining up with TRBD2. CDR1 is LGHNA and CDR2 is YNFKEQ in the germline V gene. The CDR3 totals 14 residues. With 4 bases clipped from V and 7 bases from J, the junction kept 7 bases outside the gene matches. In DNA, the CDR3 is TGTGCCAGCAGCCCCCAAGCGGGAGGGGGGGAGCAGTACTTC. It yields the protein CASSPQAGGGEQYF.

The rearrangement links TRBV7-5 to TRBJ1-2; TRBD1, the table's D call, lacks a check against the DNA. TRBV7-5 counts as a pseudogene. This CDR3 contains 14 residues. The CDR3 coding sequence is TGTGCCAGAAGCTTCGGACACTTCGTGGATGGCTACACCTTC. Its protein is CARSFGHFVDGYTF.

This chain connects TRBV19 to TRBJ1-2, with D hard to call. The CDR3 extends over 15 amino acids. V was trimmed by 3 bases and J by 3 bases, leaving 14 bases between them. Germline lookup yields CDR1 LNHDA and CDR2 SQIVND (reference sequence). DNA for the CDR3: TGTGCCAGTAGTATTAGGGAGCAGAGCGACTATGGCTACACCTTC. This translates into CASSIREQSDYGYTF. Full variable domain (remainder filled in from reference TRBV19 and TRBJ1-2): DGGITQSPKYLFRKEGQNVTLSCEQNLNHDAMYWYRQDPGQGLRLIYYSQIVNDFQKGDIAEGYSVSREKKESFPLTVTSAQKNPTAFYLCASSIREQSDYGYTFGSGTRLTVV.

V usage is TRBV7-9 and J usage is TRBJ2-6, with 10 bases that match TRBD1. Germline trimming cut 1 base from V and 2 bases from J; bases unmatched to any gene: 8. Germline V lookup: CDR1 SEHNR, CDR2 FQNEAQ (reference sequence). This CDR3 is built from 19 residues. CDR3 DNA: TGTGCCAGCAGCTTAGGAACCGGGACAGGGGTGGCTGGGGCCAACGTCCTGACTTTC. Its protein is CASSLGTGTGVAGANVLTF.

The chain couples TRBV5-4 to TRBJ2-7, with TRBD2 matching 13 bases. V gave up 1 base and J gave up 2 bases; unmatched junction bases: 9. The CDR3 sequence is 18 residues long. CDR1 and CDR2 (germline): SGHNT, YYREEE (reference sequence). Here the CDR3 reads CASSLTSGRALSAYEQYF. DNA of the CDR3: TGTGCCAGCAGCTTGACTAGCGGGAGGGCTTTATCCGCCTACGAGCAGTACTTC.

This clone was seen a handful of times. This chain connects TRBV5-6 to TRBJ1-1; the D is unclear. This CDR3 comprises 14 residues. Trimming removed 1 base at V and 3 bases at J, with 10 bases between. The germline CDR1 and CDR2 sequences are SGHDT and YYEEEE. The CDR3 is CASSLTGPDTEAFF. The DNA of the CDR3 is TGTGCCAGCAGCTTGACGGGTCCGGACACTGAAGCTTTCTTT.

The V and J genes are TRBV7-8 and TRBJ1-2; no clear D. The V end lost 2 bases, the J end lost 8 bases, and 12 bases lay between the germline ends. The CDR3 extends over 13 amino acids. The germline V gene has CDR1 SGHVS and CDR2 FQNEAQ. Written as DNA, the CDR3 is TGTGCCAGCAGCTTAAGCGGGTTGGACGGCTACACCTTC. The encoded protein is CASSLSGLDGYTF.

Comments on this clone: Other DNA sequences of this sample code for an identical CDR3. The V gene is TRBV7-2, the J gene TRBJ2-6; the D gene is possibly TRBD1 (6 bases). The CDR3 extends over 15 amino acids. The V end was cut by 5 bases, the J end by 0 bases, with 8 bases between. Germline CDR1 is SGHTA and CDR2 is FQGNSA. The CDR3 reads CASSPQGSGANVLTF. The DNA of the CDR3 is TGTGCCAGCAGCCCACAGGGCTCTGGGGCCAACGTCCTGACTTTC.

V gene TRBV7-3 combines with J gene TRBJ2-1; 10 nucleotides align to TRBD1. The CDR3 runs to 15 residues. V dropped 4 bases and J dropped 2; count of bases not matched to a gene: 2. From germline, CDR1 is SGHTA and CDR2 FQGTGA. CDR3 sequence (DNA): TGTGCCAGCAGCTGGACAGGGGGGACCTACAATGAGCAGTTCTTC. It codes for CASSWTGGTYNEQFF.

The rearrangement joins TRBV7-3 to TRBJ2-3; D remains unclear. With 2 bases removed from V and 3 bases from J, the gap between germline ends came to 6 bases. The CDR3 sequence is 13 residues long. The germline V gene encodes CDR1 SGHTA and CDR2 FQGTGA. The CDR3 DNA is TGTGCCAGCAGCTTAGGCCCGACAGATACGCAGTATTTT. Amino acid sequence: CASSLGPTDTQYF.

This chain uses TRBV28 with TRBJ2-7, with 7 bases that match TRBD2. The CDR3 loop spans 14 amino acids. CDR1 is MDHEN, CDR2 SYDVKM, per germline. J was trimmed by 3 bases and V by 6 bases; bases with no gene match: 8. CDR3 nucleotides: TGTGCCAGCAGGGCGCGGGAGCTCTACTACGAGCAGTACTTC. Protein: CASRARELYYEQYF.

This clone came up a few times. Other DNA sequences in this specimen translate into the identical CDR3. This CDR3 reads CASSLGLAGEQYF. In nucleotides, the CDR3 is TGTGCCAGCAGTCTCGGACTAGCCGGCGAGCAGTACTTC. The chain recombines TRBV6-5 with TRBJ2-7, with 8 bases fitting TRBD2. The CDR3 contains 13 residues. Trimming cost V 5 bases and J 6 bases; bases outside gene matches: 6. Germline loops: CDR1 MNHEY, CDR2 SVGAGI.

This clone was seen a few times. J is TRBJ1-2 and V is TRBV5-1, with 7 bases lining up with TRBD1. Germline loops: CDR1 SGHRS, CDR2 YFSETQ. V lost 5 bases to trimming and J lost 8 bases; unmatched junction nucleotides: 12. The CDR3 spans 14 residues. The CDR3 spells CASSSITGDGGYTF. The CDR3 region has the DNA TGCGCCAGCAGTAGCATTACAGGGGACGGAGGCTACACCTTC. Variable domain in full (rest from reference TRBV5-1 and TRBJ1-2): KAGVTQTPRYLIKTRGQQVTLSCSPISGHRSVSWYQQTPGQGLQFLFEYFSETQRNKGNFPGRFSGRQFSNSRSEMNVSTLELGDSALYLCASSSITGDGGYTFGSGTRLTVV.

V is TRBV7-9 and J is TRBJ2-7; the D gene is possibly TRBD2 (5 bases). This CDR3 spans 12 amino acids. Germline CDR1 is SEHNR and CDR2 is FQNEAQ (reference sequence). With 5 bases removed from V and 9 bases from J, the gap between germline ends came to 14 bases. CDR3 region: CASSREGVWQYF. The CDR3 bases are TGTGCCAGCAGCCGGGAAGGAGTCTGGCAGTACTTC.

The V call is TRBV19, the J call TRBJ1-1, with 7 bases aligning to TRBD1. This CDR3 contains 13 residues. Per germline, CDR1 LNHDA and CDR2 SQIVND (reference sequence). Unmatched junction bases numbered 2, after V lost 6 bases and J lost 1 base. CDR3 in amino acids: CASRGQTNTEAFF. In DNA, the CDR3 is TGTGCCAGTAGGGGACAGACGAACACTGAAGCTTTCTTT.

This sequence joins TRBV11-2 and TRBJ1-2, with D perhaps matching TRBD1 (5 bases). With 0 bases removed from V and 6 bases from J, the gap between germline ends came to 11 bases. CDR3 length equals 14 residues. Germline CDR1 reads SGHAT; CDR2 reads FQNNGV. The CDR3 DNA reads TGTGCCAGCAGCTTAGACCCGGGGGGGAATGGCTACACCTTC. Translated: CASSLDPGGNGYTF.

This rearrangement joins TRBV2 to TRBJ1-5; TRBD1 agrees at 10 bases. V lost 6 bases, J lost 6 bases, and 5 bases stayed unmatched. The CDR3 consists of 14 residues. In germline, CDR1 is SNHLY, CDR2 FYNNEI. The CDR3 DNA sequence: TGTGCCAGCAGAGGGACAGGGGTAAGTCAGCCCCAGCATTTT. Protein product: CASRGTGVSQPQHF.

This clone was detected a few times. This chain joins TRBV27 and TRBJ2-5; D is unresolved. The V gene's germline CDR1 is MNHEY and CDR2 SMNVEV (reference sequence). Trimming removed 5 bases at V and 2 bases at J, with 12 bases between. The CDR3 totals 14 residues. The CDR3 region has the DNA TGTGCCAGCAGTAAGCGAACACTTCAAGAGACCCAGTACTTC. The encoded protein is CASSKRTLQETQYF.

The J gene is TRBJ1-2, the V gene TRBV28; TRBD1 matches 9 bases. Unmatched junction bases numbered 6, after V lost 6 bases and J lost 4 bases. Germline CDR1 is MDHEN and CDR2 is SYDVKM. This CDR3 contains 14 residues. The CDR3 coding sequence is TGTGCCAGCAGCCGCCGGGACAGGGTCTATGGCTACACCTTC. Its translation: CASSRRDRVYGYTF.

This sequence joins TRBV12-5 and TRBJ2-5; D not certain. Germline values: CDR1 LGHNT, CDR2 FRNRAP. The germline V and J ends were trimmed by 3 bases and 4 bases, with 3 bases remaining between them. The CDR3 sequence is 11 residues long. CDR3 nucleotide sequence: TGTGCTAGTGGTTTAGCAGAGACCCAGTACTTC. This sequence encodes CASGLAETQYF.

The rearrangement links TRBV29-1 to TRBJ1-2, with 7 bases matching TRBD1. Germline CDR1 is SQVTM and CDR2 is ANQGSEA. The CDR3 runs 14 residues. With V trimmed by 3 bases and J by 4 bases, 8 bases remained unmatched. The CDR3: CSVELQGLGYGYTF. The CDR3 coding sequence is TGCAGCGTTGAGTTACAGGGGCTCGGCTATGGCTACACCTTC.